The 32 T cell receptor beta chains presented below share a single source sample, sequenced in a study of cytomegalovirus exposure and HLA in healthy donors. 13 Jbeta primers and 60 Vbeta primers were used for the PCR. The data were produced by immunoSEQ multiplex PCR, yet TCRdb's version contains in-frame clones alone and is incomplete. Of 90,000 to 140,000 clones in the sample, 78% were seen once. The sequenced sample was PBMCs. The receptors were sampled from a man younger than 40 in good health and CMV-seronegative.

The chain joins TRBV19 to TRBJ1-1; no clear D gene. The length of the CDR3 is 15 residues. Germline CDR1 is LNHDA and CDR2 is SQIVND (reference sequence). Trimming removed 3 bases at V and 1 base at J, with 12 bases between. CDR3: CASSITPGRNTEAFF. CDR3 DNA sequence: TGTGCCAGTAGTATCACACCGGGGAGGAACACTGAAGCTTTCTTT.

The V and J genes are TRBV19 and TRBJ1-5; 7 bases agree with TRBD1. The germline V gene has CDR1 LNHDA and CDR2 SQIVND (reference sequence). V was pared by 5 bases and J by 0 bases, with 4 bases of the junction left unmatched. The CDR3 loop spans 15 amino acids. The DNA for the CDR3 is TGTGCCAGTAGTGTCGGGACAGTTAGCAATCAGCCCCAGCATTTT. This translates into CASSVGTVSNQPQHF.

Details on this clone: Mismatch with germline at one junction end may stem from a read error. V and J are TRBV7-9 and TRBJ2-1; a possible D gene is TRBD2 (5 bases). The CDR3 runs 12 residues. Germline CDR1 reads SEHNR; CDR2 reads FQNEAQ (reference sequence). CDR3 amino acids: CSSSSGGGSLFF. CDR3 bases: TGTTCCAGCAGCTCGGGTGGAGGAAGCCTGTTCTTC.

The rearrangement uses TRBV15 and TRBJ2-5; a possible D gene is TRBD1 (5 bases). With the DNA end fitting TRBJ2-7 better, the J assignment may be wrong. Germline assignment: CDR1 LNHNV and CDR2 YYDKDF (reference sequence). This CDR3 has 16 residues. CDR3 DNA: TGTGCCACCAGCAGAGATGAAGGGGTCCTAGTCTACGAGCAGTACTTC. As protein: CATSRDEGVLVYEQYF.

The chain recombines TRBV15 with TRBJ2-7, with D maybe TRBD2 (6 bases). CDR1 is LNHNV, CDR2 YYDKDF, per germline (reference sequence). CDR3 length: 16 residues. Trimming left V 0 bases short and J 3 bases short, with 15 bases between. As DNA, the CDR3 is TGTGCCACCAGCAGAGATGGATCCCGGACTATCTACGAGCAGTACTTC. Its translation is CATSRDGSRTIYEQYF.

V usage is TRBV4-3 and J usage is TRBJ2-1, with 9 bases that match TRBD2. From germline, CDR1 is LGHNA and CDR2 YSLEER. Losses at the gene ends were 0 bases for V and 2 bases for J; bases not matched to a gene: 5. This CDR3 has 17 amino acids. CDR3 region: CASSQEVSGSPYNEQFF. The CDR3 DNA sequence: TGCGCCAGCAGCCAAGAGGTTAGCGGGAGCCCCTACAATGAGCAGTTCTTC.

V usage is TRBV10-1 and J usage is TRBJ2-2; TRBD1 is a possible D gene (5 bases). V lost 0 bases, J lost 4 bases, and 9 bases lay in between. Germline CDR1 is WNHNN and CDR2 is SYGVQD (reference sequence). The length of the CDR3 is 15 residues. The CDR3 loop is CASSESDRTTGELFF. The CDR3 DNA reads TGCGCCAGCAGTGAGTCTGACAGAACCACCGGGGAGCTGTTTTTT.

Notes on this clone: The sample contains more than one DNA sequence encoding this CDR3. The J gene is TRBJ2-1, the V gene TRBV4-3, with 15 nucleotides matching TRBD2. V lost 3 bases and J lost 6; bases outside the gene matches: 0. The germline V gene has CDR1 LGHNA and CDR2 YSLEER. This CDR3 contains 15 residues. Here the CDR3 reads CASSQGLAGGNEQFF. In DNA form, the CDR3 reads TGCGCCAGCAGCCAGGGACTAGCGGGAGGCAATGAGCAGTTCTTC.

This rearrangement joins TRBV11-3 to TRBJ2-1; D is possibly TRBD2 (6 bases). This CDR3 is 14 amino acids long. The V gene's germline CDR1 is SGHNT and CDR2 YENEEA. Trimming took off 3 bases at V and 9 bases at J, with 15 bases between the two ends. DNA for the CDR3: TGTGCCAGCAGCTTCTCAAGGACTATTACTGAGCAGTTCTTC. This translates into CASSFSRTITEQFF.

The chain employs TRBV7-6 and TRBJ2-7; TRBD2 matches at 13 bases. Germline-derived CDR1 and CDR2 are SGHVS and FNYEAQ. The CDR3 totals 17 residues. Losses at the gene ends were 4 bases for V and 2 bases for J; bases not matched to a gene: 8. CDR3 bases: TGTGCCAGCAGCTCCCACGGGACTAGCGGGATTCCCTACGAGCAGTACTTC. This gives the protein CASSSHGTSGIPYEQYF.

This clone was found a few times. The V call is TRBV19, the J call TRBJ1-2; 9 nucleotides align to TRBD1. This CDR3 contains 14 residues. The V segment lost 7 bases and the J segment 8 bases; nucleotides outside the gene matches: 11. CDR1 LNHDA and CDR2 SQIVND come from the germline V gene (reference sequence). The CDR3 region is CASTELDRGYGYTF. The DNA for the CDR3 is TGTGCCAGTACCGAGCTGGACAGGGGATACGGCTACACCTTC. The variable domain in full, with the rest retrieved from reference TRBV19 and TRBJ1-2, is DGGITQSPKYLFRKEGQNVTLSCEQNLNHDAMYWYRQDPGQGLRLIYYSQIVNDFQKGDIAEGYSVSREKKESFPLTVTSAQKNPTAFYLCASTELDRGYGYTFGSGTRLTVV.

This chain uses TRBV28 with TRBJ2-3; 7 bases map to TRBD2. The V gene end was trimmed by 5 bases and the J gene end by 0 bases; junction bases not matched to a gene: 2. Germline CDR1 is MDHEN and CDR2 is SYDVKM. This CDR3 has 14 residues. The CDR3 loop reads CASSSGISTDTQYF. DNA for the CDR3: TGTGCCAGCAGTAGCGGGATAAGCACAGATACGCAGTATTTT.

This clone was found a few times. V and J are TRBV27 and TRBJ2-2, with D unresolved. CDR3 length equals 13 residues. V lost 6 bases and J lost 6, with 11 bases in between. Per the germline V gene, CDR1 is MNHEY and CDR2 is SMNVEV (reference sequence). The CDR3: CASSPVVSGELFF. DNA of the CDR3: TGTGCCAGCAGCCCTGTCGTGTCCGGGGAGCTGTTTTTT.

The CDR3 sequence: CASTREFPSSYNEQFF. DNA of the CDR3: TGTGCCAGCACCAGGGAATTCCCCAGCTCCTACAATGAGCAGTTCTTC. V and J are TRBV27 and TRBJ2-1, with TRBD1 as a possible D gene (5 bases). The CDR3 covers 16 residues. Germline assignment: CDR1 MNHEY and CDR2 SMNVEV (reference sequence). Trimming cost V 7 bases and J 0 bases, with 16 bases left between them.

This chain joins TRBV19 and TRBJ2-7; perhaps TRBD1 as D (5 bases). Germline V CDR1 and CDR2: LNHDA, SQIVND (reference sequence). There are 16 residues in the CDR3. The V gene lost 3 bases and the J gene lost 2 bases, with 17 bases spanning the gap. CDR3 residues: CASSIGLGAETYEQYF. DNA for the CDR3: TGTGCCAGTAGTATTGGTTTAGGGGCAGAAACCTACGAGCAGTACTTC.

This clone showed up just a few times. The chain uses TRBV9 and TRBJ1-5, with D tentatively TRBD1 (6 bases). The CDR3 runs to 14 residues. Trimming removed 3 bases at V and 7 bases at J, with 14 bases between. Per germline, CDR1 SGDLS and CDR2 YYNGEE. The DNA for the CDR3 is TGTGCCAGCAGCGCGGACCAGACAGGCCAGCCCCAGCATTTT. Encoded protein: CASSADQTGQPQHF.

This chain connects TRBV4-2 to TRBJ1-2; 9 nucleotides line up with TRBD1. The J segment lost 8 bases and the V segment lost 0 bases, leaving 7 bases of the junction unmatched. The V gene's germline CDR1 is LGHNA and CDR2 YNFKEQ. The CDR3 runs 15 residues. CDR3 coding DNA: TGTGCCAGCAGCCAAGATTTCGGGACAGGGAGGGGCTACACCTTC. Protein product: CASSQDFGTGRGYTF.

The table lists this clone with a few counts. The CDR3 loop reads CASSPGTGKNEQFF. CDR3 sequence (DNA): TGTGCCAGCAGCCCCGGGACAGGGAAAAATGAGCAGTTCTTC. This rearrangement joins TRBV7-2 to TRBJ2-1; 9 nucleotides match TRBD1. The CDR3 loop spans 14 amino acids. Germline V CDR1 and CDR2: SGHTA, FQGNSA. V was clipped by 5 bases and J by 7 bases; unmatched bases: 6.

The chain uses TRBV9 and TRBJ2-4, with 7 bases lining up with TRBD2. V shed 3 bases, J shed 6 bases, and the junction held 6 bases outside the gene matches. The CDR3 runs 14 residues. Germline V gene sequence: CDR1 SGDLS, CDR2 YYNGEE. CDR3 loop: CASSGAGWGNIQYF. The CDR3 DNA follows: TGTGCCAGCAGCGGAGCGGGGTGGGGAAACATTCAGTACTTC.

This chain connects TRBV30 to TRBJ1-1; 7 positions agree with TRBD1. The CDR3 totals 14 residues. The germline CDR1 and CDR2 sequences are GTSNPN and SVGIG (reference sequence). The V segment lost 3 bases and the J segment 0 bases; nucleotides outside the gene matches: 4. The DNA for the CDR3 is TGTGCCTGGAGCGAGGGGGCGGTGAACACTGAAGCTTTCTTT. This gives the protein CAWSEGAVNTEAFF. Looking up the rest from reference TRBV30 and TRBJ1-1 gives the full variable domain: SQTIHQWPATLVQPVGSPLSLECTVEGTSNPNLYWYRQAAGRGLQLLFYSVGIGQISSEVPQNLSASRPQDRQFILSSKKLLLSDSGFYLCAWSEGAVNTEAFFGQGTRLTVV.

The chain combines TRBV19 with TRBJ2-7, with 9 bases lining up with TRBD2. The CDR3 totals 15 residues. The germline V gene has CDR1 LNHDA and CDR2 SQIVND (reference sequence). Losses at the gene ends were 3 bases for V and 5 bases for J; bases not matched to a gene: 8. The CDR3 coding sequence is TGTGCCAGTAGTATCCTTAGCGGGAGAAGGAACGAGCAGTACTTC. The encoded protein is CASSILSGRRNEQYF.

This chain uses TRBV27 with TRBJ2-2; perhaps TRBD2 as D (5 bases). The CDR3 has 17 amino acids. Germline-derived CDR1 and CDR2 are MNHEY and SMNVEV (reference sequence). The V and J ends lost 5 bases and 0 bases respectively, with 16 bases between them. CDR3 DNA sequence: TGTGCCAGCAGTCGATCCGTGACTACCTCGAACACCGGGGAGCTGTTTTTT. Residues: CASSRSVTTSNTGELFF.

The chain joins TRBV19 to TRBJ2-1, with 9 bases aligning to TRBD2. With V trimmed by 3 bases and J by 4 bases, 1 base remained unmatched. The CDR3 runs to 14 residues. Germline lookup yields CDR1 LNHDA and CDR2 SQIVND (reference sequence). The CDR3, as DNA: TGTGCCAGTAGTATCCTAGCGGGATACAATGAGCAGTTCTTC. It translates to CASSILAGYNEQFF.

V is TRBV9 and J is TRBJ1-6; 8 bases agree with TRBD1. Germline V CDR1 and CDR2: SGDLS, YYNGEE. V was clipped by 5 bases and J by 0 bases; unmatched bases: 7. The CDR3 is 17 amino acids. CDR3 in amino acids: CASSADRESSYNSPLHF. CDR3 coding DNA: TGTGCCAGCAGTGCGGACAGGGAGAGCTCCTATAATTCACCCCTCCACTTT.

For this clone: Its ends do not fully match the called genes, so a read error is possible. The same CDR3 is also encoded by other DNA sequences in this sample. The rearrangement links TRBV28 to TRBJ2-7; possibly TRBD1 for D (6 bases). The CDR3 runs 17 residues. Germline V gene sequence: CDR1 MDHEN, CDR2 SYDVKM. The CDR3 reads CASRLEMGAGEAYEQYF. CDR3 nucleotide sequence: TGCGCCAGCAGGTTGGAGATGGGGGCAGGGGAAGCCTACGAGCAGTACTTC.

The chain links TRBV7-6 to TRBJ1-2; D is undetermined. The CDR3 length is 14 residues. Trimming took 7 bases from V and 2 from J, leaving 14 bases between them. Per the germline V gene, CDR1 is SGHVS and CDR2 is FNYEAQ. For the CDR3, the DNA is TGTGCCAGCACCCCGACCCCGGAGAACTATGGCTACACCTTC. Its translation: CASTPTPENYGYTF.

V usage is TRBV29-1 and J usage is TRBJ2-5; TRBD2 matches 15 bases. The CDR3 length is 16 residues. Germline CDR1 and CDR2: SQVTM and ANQGSEA. The V and J ends lost 6 bases and 4 bases, in that order; junction bases with no gene match: 9. The CDR3 nucleotides are TGCAGCGTGGGAAGGACTAGCGGGGGGGCACCAGAGACCCAGTACTTC. Its translation is CSVGRTSGGAPETQYF.

The genes are TRBV4-1 and TRBJ1-5; D remains unclear. Germline CDR1 is MGHRA and CDR2 is YSYEKL. V was shortened by 0 bases and J by 0 bases, with 9 bases between the two germline ends. The CDR3 is made up of 16 amino acids. CDR3 amino acids: CASSQDTGISNQPQHF. DNA of the CDR3: TGCGCCAGCAGCCAAGATACCGGGATTAGCAATCAGCCCCAGCATTTT.

The sample holds one count of this clone. CDR3 amino acids: CSASQDREQFF. CDR3 DNA sequence: TGCAGCGCCTCCCAGGATCGCGAGCAGTTCTTC. J is TRBJ2-1 and V is TRBV29-1; D is unclear. Germline values: CDR1 SQVTM, CDR2 ANQGSEA. The CDR3 consists of 11 residues. Between the trimmed V and J ends, which lost 7 bases and 10 bases, there was a span of 14 bases.

The chain carries TRBV4-3 and TRBJ1-4; tentative D call: TRBD1 (6 bases). The CDR3 runs to 14 residues. The germline V and J ends were trimmed by 3 bases and 5 bases, with 10 bases remaining between them. The germline CDR1 and CDR2 sequences are LGHNA and YSLEER. Here the CDR3 DNA reads TGCGCCAGCAGCCAGCAGGGGCAGAATGAAAAACTGTTTTTT. Translating gives CASSQQGQNEKLFF.

This clone appeared a few times. This chain joins TRBV2 and TRBJ1-2, with TRBD1 as a possible D gene (6 bases). This CDR3 is built from 13 residues. CDR1 and CDR2 (germline): SNHLY, FYNNEI. Trimming took 5 bases from V and 4 from J, leaving 11 bases between them. DNA for the CDR3: TGTGCCAGCAGTTTGCAGGGGCCCTATGGCTACACCTTC. Protein product: CASSLQGPYGYTF.

This sequence joins TRBV4-3 and TRBJ2-5, with 9 positions matching TRBD2. Trimming took 0 bases from V and 1 from J; bases not matched to a gene: 3. Germline CDR1 is LGHNA and CDR2 is YSLEER. The CDR3 spans 16 residues. CDR3 loop: CASSQEASGVQETQYF. The CDR3 DNA is TGCGCCAGCAGCCAAGAGGCTAGCGGGGTCCAAGAGACCCAGTACTTC.